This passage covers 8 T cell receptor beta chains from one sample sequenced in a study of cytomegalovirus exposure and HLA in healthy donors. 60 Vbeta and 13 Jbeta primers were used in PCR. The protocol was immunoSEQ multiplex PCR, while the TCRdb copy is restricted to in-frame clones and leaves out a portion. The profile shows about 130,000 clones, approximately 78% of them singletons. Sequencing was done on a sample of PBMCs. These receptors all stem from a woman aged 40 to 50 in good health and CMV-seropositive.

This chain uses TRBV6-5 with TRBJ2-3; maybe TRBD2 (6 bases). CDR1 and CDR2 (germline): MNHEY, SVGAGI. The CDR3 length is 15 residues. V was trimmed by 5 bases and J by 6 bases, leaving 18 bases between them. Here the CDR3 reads CASSMEGLGQDTQYF. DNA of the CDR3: TGTGCCAGCAGTATGGAGGGACTGGGTCAGGATACGCAGTATTTT.

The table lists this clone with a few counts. The CDR3 sequence is CASSFLAGNTGELFF. CDR3 bases: TGTGCCAGCAGCTTTTTAGCGGGAAACACCGGGGAGCTGTTTTTT. This chain links TRBV11-2 with TRBJ2-2; the match to TRBD2 covers 8 bases. The CDR3 consists of 15 residues. Germline values: CDR1 SGHAT, CDR2 FQNNGV. Trimming took 3 bases from V and 2 from J; bases not matched to a gene: 2. Variable domain in full (rest from reference TRBV11-2 and TRBJ2-2): EAGVAQSPRYKIIEKRQSVAFWCNPISGHATLYWYQQILGQGPKLLIQFQNNGVVDDSQLPKDRFSAERLKGVDSTLKIQPAKLEDSAVYLCASSFLAGNTGELFFGEGSRLTVL.

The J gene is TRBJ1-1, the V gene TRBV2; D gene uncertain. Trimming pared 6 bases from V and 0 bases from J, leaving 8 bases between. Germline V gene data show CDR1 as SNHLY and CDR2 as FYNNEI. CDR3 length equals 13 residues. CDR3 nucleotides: TGTGCCAGCAGCCTCGGGATGAACACTGAAGCTTTCTTT. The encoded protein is CASSLGMNTEAFF. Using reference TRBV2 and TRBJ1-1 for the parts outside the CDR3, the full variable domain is EPEVTQTPSHQVTQMGQEVILRCVPISNHLYFYWYRQILGQKVEFLVSFYNNEISEKSEIFDDQFSVERPDGSNFTLKIRSTKLEDSAMYFCASSLGMNTEAFFGQGTRLTVV.

As DNA, the CDR3 is TGTGCCAGCAGTTACCCGGACAGGGGGCTTTATGGCTACACCTTC. Translating gives CASSYPDRGLYGYTF. The chain couples TRBV6-6 to TRBJ1-2, with 11 bases lining up with TRBD1. Germline values: CDR1 MNHNY, CDR2 SVGAGI (reference sequence). The CDR3 totals 15 residues. The V and J ends lost 2 bases and 5 bases, in that order; junction bases with no gene match: 4.

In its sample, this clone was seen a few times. The CDR3 nucleotides are TGTGCCAGCTCACCCAGACTAGCGGGGGGCAATGAGCAGTTCTTC. Its protein is CASSPRLAGGNEQFF. The chain has TRBV18 and TRBJ2-1; 13 bases align to TRBD2. The CDR3 loop spans 15 amino acids. The germline V gene has CDR1 KGHSH and CDR2 LQKENI. V shed 3 bases, J shed 6 bases, and the junction held 2 bases outside the gene matches. Full variable domain (remainder filled in from reference TRBV18 and TRBJ2-1): NAGVMQNPRHLVRRRGQEARLRCSPMKGHSHVYWYRQLPEEGLKFMVYLQKENIIDESGMPKERFSAEFPKEGPSILRIQQVVRGDSAAYFCASSPRLAGGNEQFFGPGTRLTVL.

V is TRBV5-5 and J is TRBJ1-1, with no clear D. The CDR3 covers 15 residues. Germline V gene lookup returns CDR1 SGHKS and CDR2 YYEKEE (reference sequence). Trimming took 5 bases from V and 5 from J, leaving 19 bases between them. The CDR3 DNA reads TGTGCCAGCAGGAACTCGGTAGTGCGCGAAACTGAAGCTTTCTTT. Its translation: CASRNSVVRETEAFF.

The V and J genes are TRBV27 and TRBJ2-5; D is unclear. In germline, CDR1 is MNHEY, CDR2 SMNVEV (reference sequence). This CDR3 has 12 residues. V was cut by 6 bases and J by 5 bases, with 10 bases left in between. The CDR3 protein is CASSQTGETQYF. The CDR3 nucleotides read TGTGCCAGCAGCCAAACCGGGGAGACCCAGTACTTC.

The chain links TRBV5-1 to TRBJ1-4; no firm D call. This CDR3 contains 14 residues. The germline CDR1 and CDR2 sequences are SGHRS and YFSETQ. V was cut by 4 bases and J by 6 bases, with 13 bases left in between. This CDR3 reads CASSLQSSDEKLFF. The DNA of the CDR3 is TGCGCCAGCAGCCTACAGTCCTCGGATGAAAAACTGTTTTTT.